This T cell receptor (beta chain) was obtained from a study of immune evolution from preneoplasia to lung adenocarcinoma. Background on the study: HLA loss of heterozygosity: around 6.5% AIS, about 15% MIA, approximately 31% ADC, none AAH. The study's findings and limits: Compared with EGFR-mutant or double wild-type lesions, KRAS-mutant nodules were more clonal.

Libraries were prepared by immunoSEQ multiplex PCR; TCRdb keeps only in-frame clonotypes and omits some of them. The profile covers 9,500 to 15,000 clones, with more than 70% appearing a single time and about 4% taken by the ten largest. This clone has a handful of counts. Its antigen remains unidentified. Germline-derived CDR1 and CDR2 are MGHRA and YSYEKL. Trimming removed 3 bases from V and 2 bases from J; junction bases left unmatched: 4. CDR3 size: 14 residues. The sequencing input was FFPE tissue from an adenomatous hyperplasia lung lesion. Indicated subset: atypical adenomatous hyperplasia (AAH), lung preneoplasia. This TCR derives from a person between 50 and 69 years old with lung adenocarcinoma. The chain employs TRBV4-1 and TRBJ2-7; 7 positions agree with TRBD1. The CDR3 loop is CASSHKTGPYEQYF. The CDR3 region has the DNA TGCGCCAGCAGCCATAAGACAGGGCCCTACGAGCAGTACTTC.